This T cell receptor (beta chain) emerged from a study of cytomegalovirus exposure and HLA in healthy donors. The study, taken as a whole, reports: As confirmed in vitro, a few CMV-associated chains were specific for CMV antigens.

The CDR3 extends over 15 amino acids. V trimming: 1 base; J trimming: 2 bases; junction bases outside the gene matches: 8. Per germline, CDR1 SQVTM and CDR2 ANQGSEA. Turning to this clone: Antigen unknown.

60 Vbeta and 13 Jbeta primers were used in PCR. The method was immunoSEQ multiplex PCR; TCRdb's version includes in-frame clones alone and lacks a portion of them. The data contain roughly 110,000 clones, around 70% of them seen just once; the ten biggest clones take up 4% to 5%. Sequenced sample: PBMCs. V usage is TRBV29-1 and J usage is TRBJ2-7, with 7 bases lining up with TRBD2. The origin of this receptor is a woman between 35 and 50 years old in good health and CMV-seropositive. The CDR3 region is CSVEARASGTYEQYF. The CDR3 DNA sequence: TGCAGCGTTGAAGCCCGGGCTAGCGGAACCTACGAGCAGTACTTC.